Sequencing of this T cell receptor (beta chain) was carried out in a study of low-dose radiotherapy and immunotherapy resistance in tumors (dated by TCRdb to the early 2020s). Looking at the study overall: Patients in Cohort 1 were given 0.5 Gy per fraction every 2 weeks, and the prescribed total PTV dose was 6.5 Gy. Patients in Cohort 2 were given 1 Gy per fraction every two weeks, for a total of 13 Gy across 26 weeks. Patients were given nivolumab as a 240 mg flat dose every two weeks and ipilimumab at 1 mg/kg every six weeks, with both drugs delivered intravenously. Cyclophosphamide 200 mg/m2 was given intravenously every two weeks, one day before each radiation and immunotherapy administration. Starting on cycle 1 day 1, patients took 300 mg of aspirin by mouth once daily for four cycles. The trial did not randomize participants into treatment groups. Eight patients were included in the translational analysis: three from the first dose cohort and the first five from the second dose cohort.

V is shortened by 3 bases, J by 2 bases, and the region joining them spans 18 bases. CDR1 and CDR2 were assigned from the germline V gene as SGHRS and YFSETQ. Inclusive of the bounding cysteine and phenylalanine, the CDR3 is 17 residues long. Just CDR3 DNA is preserved here, 51 bases in frame from base 1. To make first-strand cDNA, Superscript III was used along with a set of TRAV- and TRBV-specific primers so that both the TCRalpha and TCRbeta chains were covered. TCRs were amplified for 20 PCR cycles with Phusion, using a constant-region primer paired with the adapter attached to the V primers. Isolated mRNA was amplified with the MessageAmp II aRNA Amplification Kit, using a 16-hour in vitro transcription at 37°C. The Dynabeads mRNA DIRECT Purification Kit was used to isolate mRNA for TCR sequencing. A second roughly 24-cycle Phusion PCR added indexed Illumina adapters, and products were purified with AMPure XP beads. Regarding the original processing steps: Using custom Perl scripts, TCR sequences encoding the same protein were pooled, out-of-frame sequences were removed, and the abundance of each clonotype was computed. The analysis excluded TCR sequences that were supported by just one read. Among the metrics used to describe the repertoires were Shannon entropy, Gini index, clonality, richness, and the frequency of TCRs shared between repertoires. In TCRdb, the public reads were trimmed at Q25 with fastp and aligned with MiXCR, with productive beta chains retained. Merged by CDR3 protein, the rows form single entries marked with the most common genes and DNA. The V and J calls and clone size are TCRdb's, not the authors'. The sample records around 17,000 distinct CDR3 sequences, 70% of which are singletons. The biggest ten clones account for approximately 5.4% of the sample.

With respect to this clonotype: Its target antigen remains unknown. No much larger clonotype is one base removed from it; base qualities were not supplied.

Donors were enrolled in RACIN, a single-arm phase I dose-escalation trial combining nivolumab, ipilimumab, aspirin, low-dose cyclophosphamide and low-dose radiotherapy. Eligible patients had advanced, TIL-negative solid tumors. This sequence was found in a human donor with advanced metastatic prostate, ovarian, gallbladder or colorectal cancer (not recorded which). This table probably holds off-target reads from a library built for another chain. The chain is encoded by TRBV5-1 joined to TRBJ2-1, with no reliable assignment of the D segment. In nucleotides, the sequence is TGCGCCAGCAGCTCGGTACGGCCGGACCTTACCTACAATGAGCAGTTCTTC. Translation gives CASSSVRPDLTYNEQFF.